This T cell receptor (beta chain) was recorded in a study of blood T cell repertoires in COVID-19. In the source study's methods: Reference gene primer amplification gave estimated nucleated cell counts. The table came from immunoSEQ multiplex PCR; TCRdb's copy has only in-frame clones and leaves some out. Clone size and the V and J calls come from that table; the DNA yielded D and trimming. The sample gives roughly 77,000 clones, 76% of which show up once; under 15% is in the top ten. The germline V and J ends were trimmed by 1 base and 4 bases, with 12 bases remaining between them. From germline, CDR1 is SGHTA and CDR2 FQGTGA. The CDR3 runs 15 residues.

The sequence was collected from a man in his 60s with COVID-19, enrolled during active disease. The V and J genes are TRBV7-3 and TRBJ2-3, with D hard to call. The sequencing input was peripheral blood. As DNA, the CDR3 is TGTGCCAGCAGCTTAAATTCCTCCCCCGCAGATACGCAGTATTTT. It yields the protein CASSLNSSPADTQYF. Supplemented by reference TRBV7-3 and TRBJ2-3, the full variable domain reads GAGVSQTPSNKVTEKGKYVELRCDPISGHTALYWYRQSLGQGPEFLIYFQGTGAADDSGLPNDRFFAVRPEGSVSTLKIQRTERGDSAVYLCASSLNSSPADTQYFGPGTRLTVL.